This TCR beta chain was obtained from a study of blood T cell repertoires in COVID-19. Study context: COVID-19 samples from acute and convalescent phases originated in the United States, Italy and Spain.

The length of the CDR3 is 16 residues. The V end lost 4 bases, the J end lost 1 base, and 13 bases lay between the germline ends. Germline V gene sequence: CDR1 MNHNS, CDR2 SASEGT. Only in-frame clones appear in the TCRdb table, and some are missing; sequencing was by immunoSEQ multiplex PCR. Here the sample spans 230,000 or so clones, 86% being singletons. Participants were placed into cohorts based on the clinical history they reported. The specimen was PBMCs or T cells enriched from blood (not recorded which). This sequence joins TRBV6-1 and TRBJ2-2; D unresolved. The clonotype comes from a woman aged 40 to 49 with acute COVID-19. The chain's CDR3 is CASSARLKLNTGELFF. The CDR3, as DNA: TGTGCCAGCAGTGCCCGCCTAAAGTTGAACACCGGGGAGCTGTTTTTT.